This TCR beta chain is drawn from a study of blood T cell repertoires in COVID-19. Overall study: Whether acute or convalescent, the COVID-19 samples came from the United States, Italy and Spain.

Clones were sequenced by immunoSEQ multiplex PCR, and TCRdb holds only the in-frame ones, with some missing. This sample has 150,000 to 170,000 clones; under 90% occur once, and the top ten carry about 7.7%. Cohorts were assigned according to the clinical history that participants reported. The receptor's source is a man aged 45-65 years who had recovered from COVID-19. The sequencing sample was made of PBMCs or T cells enriched from blood (not recorded which).

The CDR3 DNA reads TGTGCCAGCAGCCCATTTAATTCACCCCTCCACTTT. It codes for CASSPFNSPLHF. The chain is built from TRBV5-4 and TRBJ1-6; D gene ambiguous. The CDR3 sequence is 12 residues long. CDR1 and CDR2 from the germline V gene are SGHNT and YYREEE (reference sequence). Deletions cut 4 bases from V and 6 bases from J, with 5 bases between.